A selection of T cell receptor beta chains follows, all from one sample in a study of T cells in Graves' hyperthyroidism and ophthalmopathy. A single record per CDR3 protein comes from TCRdb applying MiXCR to the multiplex PCR reads. In the table there are a few hundred thousand distinct CDR3 sequences, roughly 15% of which are singletons. Material for sequencing was blood. Source of these receptors: an older woman with Graves' ophthalmopathy. The CDR3 runs from the conserved cysteine through the conserved F or W. D genes are given only for firm matches. Part of the rows lack a size; the others show once, few, many or a class for expanded clones.

. | TRBJ1-5 | TRBV9 | . | CASSPSPGVNQPQHF | TGTGCCAGCAGCCCTTCGCCAGGGGTCAATCAGCCCCAGCATTTT
. | TRBJ2-3 | TRBV6-1 | many | CASSSSGLTQYF | TGTGCCAGCAGTTCCAGCGGGCTGACGCAGTATTTT
. | TRBJ2-2 | TRBV7-9 | many | CASSEELVMPGELFF | TGTGCCAGCTCAGAGGAACTAGTGATGCCCGGGGAGCTGTTTTTT
. | TRBJ1-1 | TRBV18 | many | CASSPTHSGEAFF | TGTGCCAGCTCACCAACCCATTCGGGTGAAGCTTTCTTT
. | TRBJ2-1 | TRBV9 | many | CASSVAGRSYNEQFF | TGTGCCAGCAGCGTAGCCGGGAGATCGTACAATGAGCAGTTCTTC
. | TRBJ2-1 | TRBV7-9 | many | CASSLIGTRGNEQFF | TGTGCCAGCAGCTTAATCGGGACAAGGGGCAATGAGCAGTTCTTC
TRBD2 | TRBJ2-2 | TRBV15 | . | CATRASGRVGELFF | TGTGCCACCAGGGCTAGCGGGAGGGTAGGGGAGCTGTTTTTT
. | TRBJ2-3 | TRBV27 | many | CASSLWLGRDGYTDTQYF | TGTGCCAGCAGTTTATGGCTTGGACGGGACGGCTACACAGATACGCAGTATTTT
TRBD2 | TRBJ2-3 | TRBV5-1 | many | CASSLGLAGAADTQYF | TGCGCCAGCAGCTTGGGACTAGCGGGAGCCGCAGATACGCAGTATTTT
. | TRBJ2-5 | TRBV5-1 | many | CASTRTGVSTKQETQYF | TGCGCCAGCACCCGGACGGGTGTTTCCACGAAGCAAGAGACCCAGTACTTC
TRBD2 | TRBJ2-5 | TRBV2 | many | CASSPPGLAGSETQYF | TGTGCCAGCAGTCCTCCGGGACTAGCGGGATCGGAGACCCAGTACTTC
. | TRBJ2-3 | TRBV5-6 | many | CASSLNLAAGASTDTQYF | TGTGCCAGCAGCTTAAACTTGGCAGCAGGGGCTAGCACAGATACGCAGTATTTT
. | TRBJ1-4 | TRBV11-1 | few | CASSRGQAGEKLFF | TGTGCCAGCAGCCGGGGACAAGCCGGGGAAAAACTGTTTTTT
TRBD1 | TRBJ2-7 | TRBV12-3/TRBV12-4 | many | CASSSLTQGMGVYEQYF | TGTGCCAGCAGTTCCCTAACACAGGGGATGGGGGTATACGAGCAGTACTTC
. | TRBJ2-1 | TRBV7-8 | once | CASSLDEARNNEQFF | TGTGCCAGCAGCTTAGATGAAGCACGAAACAATGAGCAGTTCTTC
. | TRBJ2-5 | TRBV7-2 | many | CASSLARGGQETQYF | TGTGCCAGCAGCTTGGCCAGAGGAGGGCAAGAGACCCAGTACTTC
. | TRBJ2-3 | TRBV5-1 | many | CASSLAGRSTDTQYF | TGCGCCAGCAGCTTGGCCGGCAGAAGCACAGATACGCAGTATTTT
. | TRBJ1-1 | TRBV7-2 | many | CASSLRLGRVDTEAFF | TGTGCCAGCAGCTTACGATTAGGGAGGGTGGACACTGAAGCTTTCTTT
. | TRBJ2-4 | TRBV12-3/TRBV12-4 | many | CASRPGTTKAKNIQYF | TGTGCCAGCAGGCCCGGGACAACCAAAGCCAAAAACATTCAGTACTTC
TRBD1 | TRBJ2-2 | TRBV2 | . | CASRRTGGFTGELFF | TGTGCCAGCAGACGGACAGGGGGATTCACCGGGGAGCTGTTTTTT
. | TRBJ2-1 | TRBV12-3/TRBV12-4 | . | CASTDRRQYNEQFF | TGTGCCAGCACCGACCGAAGACAGTACAATGAGCAGTTCTTC
TRBD1 | TRBJ1-2 | TRBV5-1 | few | CASRAQDTGDYGYTF | TGCGCCAGCAGAGCTCAGGACACAGGGGACTATGGCTACACCTTC
TRBD2 | TRBJ2-7 | TRBV28 | many | CASSFRGLARIYEQYF | TGTGCCAGCAGTTTTCGGGGACTAGCTCGTATATACGAGCAGTACTTC
TRBD1 | TRBJ2-3 | TRBV5-1 | . | CASSFGTGGVGPDTQYF | TGCGCCAGCAGCTTCGGGACAGGCGGCGTAGGGCCAGATACGCAGTATTTT
TRBD1 | TRBJ1-2 | TRBV30 | many | CAWGTGGNGYTF | TGTGCCTGGGGGACAGGGGGTAACGGCTACACCTTC
. | TRBJ2-5 | TRBV6-1 | many | CASSEGRGRQETQYF | TGTGCCAGCAGTGAAGGGAGGGGGCGGCAAGAGACCCAGTACTTC
. | TRBJ2-7 | TRBV3-1 | many | CASSLASVEQYF | TGTGCCAGCAGCCTGGCGTCGGTCGAGCAGTACTTC
. | TRBJ1-2 | TRBV9 | few | CASSETTGYGYTF | TGTGCCAGCAGCGAAACGACGGGCTATGGCTACACCTTC
. | TRBJ1-2 | TRBV11-2 | many | CASSLAPNGAYGYTF | TGTGCCAGCAGCTTAGCTCCCAACGGCGCCTATGGCTACACCTTC
TRBD1 | TRBJ2-7 | TRBV2 | many | CASSGQGPSYEQYF | TGTGCCAGCAGTGGACAGGGTCCCTCCTACGAGCAGTACTTC
. | TRBJ2-3 | TRBV11-2 | . | CASRLQGSTDTQYF | TGTGCCAGCAGGCTGCAGGGTAGCACAGATACGCAGTATTTT
. | TRBJ2-1 | TRBV28 | many | CASSRRSGQEQFF | TGTGCCAGCAGTCGGCGAAGCGGCCAAGAGCAGTTCTTC
. | TRBJ1-5 | TRBV28 | many | CASSFLTRAINQPQHF | TGTGCCAGCAGTTTCTTAACACGGGCTATAAATCAGCCCCAGCATTTT
TRBD2 | TRBJ2-3 | TRBV10-1 | few | CASSESSGRGTDTQYF | TGCGCCAGCAGTGAGTCTAGCGGGAGAGGTACAGATACGCAGTATTTT
TRBD1 | TRBJ2-7 | TRBV19 | . | CASSPGQGSLYEQYF | TGTGCCAGTAGCCCGGGACAGGGATCCCTCTACGAGCAGTACTTC
. | TRBJ1-2 | TRBV20-1 | many | CSGFRGARGYTF | TGCAGTGGCTTCCGGGGGGCGCGGGGCTACACCTTC
TRBD2 | TRBJ2-5 | TRBV20-1 | many | CSASPSGTTMTQYF | TGCAGTGCTAGTCCATCCGGGACTACAATGACCCAGTACTTC
TRBD2 | TRBJ2-3 | TRBV20-1 | many | CSARPRLAGPGDTQYF | TGCAGTGCTCGACCCCGGCTAGCGGGGCCAGGGGATACGCAGTATTTT
. | TRBJ2-5 | TRBV7-9 | few | CASSPIDQETQYF | TGTGCCAGCAGCCCTATAGACCAAGAGACCCAGTACTTC
TRBD1 | TRBJ1-1 | TRBV30 | many | CAWWDSRTEAFF | TGTGCCTGGTGGGACAGCCGGACTGAAGCTTTCTTT
. | TRBJ1-5 | TRBV2 | many | CASSGQKYQPQHF | TGTGCCAGCAGTGGACAGAAATATCAGCCCCAGCATTTT